These 23 T cell receptor beta chains were all obtained from the same sample, sequenced in a study of blood T cell repertoires in COVID-19. Using immunoSEQ multiplex PCR, the repertoire was profiled, and TCRdb retains in-frame clones only, with some absent. The table includes approximately 64,000 clones, more than 75% detected once. The material sequenced was peripheral blood. The origin of the receptors is a woman in her 70s with acute or convalescent COVID-19.

The chain is built from TRBV7-2 and TRBJ1-2; TRBD1 aligns across 9 bases. The CDR3 runs to 15 residues. CDR1 is SGHTA and CDR2 is FQGNSA in the germline V gene. V dropped 1 base and J dropped 7; count of bases not matched to a gene: 7. CDR3 in DNA: TGTGCCAGCAGCTTAGGATGGAGACAGGGGGGTGGCTACACCTTC. It yields the protein CASSLGWRQGGGYTF.

The rearrangement links TRBV30 to TRBJ2-4; perhaps TRBD1 as D (6 bases). Germline-derived CDR1 and CDR2 are GTSNPN and SVGIG (reference sequence). This CDR3 region has 12 residues. V was cut by 0 bases and J by 6 bases, with 6 bases left in between. DNA for the CDR3: TGTGCCTGGAGTGTAGGGGGAAACATTCAGTACTTC. This translates into CAWSVGGNIQYF.

This chain connects TRBV27 to TRBJ2-7; TRBD1 matches at 8 bases. This CDR3 comprises 14 residues. Germline V gives CDR1 MNHEY, CDR2 SMNVEV (reference sequence). V was clipped by 2 bases and J by 7 bases; unmatched bases: 7. Here the CDR3 DNA reads TGTGCCAGCAGTTTAAGGCAGGGGGCGAGTGAGCAGTACTTC. As protein: CASSLRQGASEQYF.

This clone was observed a few times. V and J are TRBV3-1 (or the pseudogene TRBV3-2) and TRBJ2-1, with 9 bases fitting TRBD2. V gave up 4 bases and J gave up 2 bases; unmatched junction bases: 3. The V gene's germline CDR1 is LGHDT and CDR2 YNNKEL (reference sequence). The CDR3 sequence is 15 residues long. The CDR3 nucleotides read TGTGCCAGCAGCCCAGAGCGGGGGGCCTACAATGAGCAGTTCTTC. Its protein product is CASSPERGAYNEQFF.

The genes are TRBV24-1 and TRBJ2-1; TRBD2 agrees at 11 bases. The CDR3 consists of 18 residues. The trim removed 3 bases at V and 8 bases at J, leaving 14 bases unmatched. Germline CDR1 is KGHDR and CDR2 is SFDVKD. The CDR3 region is CATSDQTGTSGRGDEQFF. CDR3 nucleotide sequence: TGTGCCACCAGTGATCAAACAGGGACTAGCGGTAGAGGGGATGAGCAGTTCTTC.

This chain uses TRBV28 with TRBJ2-7; the D gene is possibly TRBD1 (5 bases). The CDR3 runs to 14 residues. The germline V gene has CDR1 MDHEN and CDR2 SYDVKM. The V end lost 6 bases, the J end lost 2 bases, and 14 bases lay between the germline ends. The CDR3 nucleotides are TGTGCCAGCAGGAAACAGGTAGGAACCTACGAGCAGTACTTC. Translating it yields CASRKQVGTYEQYF.

The CDR3 DNA is TGTGCCAGCAGCTTGACAGTAATGAACACTGAAGCTTTCTTT. This encodes CASSLTVMNTEAFF. The gene calls are TRBV11-2 and TRBJ1-1; a possible D gene is TRBD1 (5 bases). Trimming cost V 3 bases and J 0 bases, with 8 bases left between them. CDR3 length: 14 residues. CDR1 SGHAT and CDR2 FQNNGV come from the germline V gene.

The chain is built from TRBV30 and TRBJ1-4, with a tentative D call TRBD1 (6 bases). In germline, CDR1 is GTSNPN, CDR2 SVGIG (reference sequence). CDR3 size: 13 residues. V lost 4 bases and J lost 8, with 14 bases in between. The DNA for the CDR3 is TGTGCCTGGACTCAGGGGTTGGGAGAAAAACTGTTTTTT. This gives the protein CAWTQGLGEKLFF.

V usage is TRBV28 and J usage is TRBJ2-5; tentatively, D is TRBD1 (5 bases). Trimming stripped 6 bases from V and 2 bases from J, with 10 bases between. The CDR3 extends over 13 amino acids. From germline, CDR1 is MDHEN and CDR2 SYDVKM. DNA for the CDR3: TGTGCCAGCAGGGACCGACAGCAAGAGACCCAGTACTTC. It is translated as CASRDRQQETQYF.

This chain uses TRBV6-5 with TRBJ2-5, with D perhaps matching TRBD1 (6 bases). The CDR3 spans 13 residues. Trimming left V 6 bases short and J 4 bases short, with 12 bases between. Germline V gene data show CDR1 as MNHEY and CDR2 as SVGAGI. The CDR3 nucleotides are TGTGCCAGCAGATCCGCAGGGGTAGAGACCCAGTACTTC. Translating gives CASRSAGVETQYF.

The chain couples TRBV30 to TRBJ2-3; TRBD1 matches at 9 bases. The CDR3 has 16 residues. Per germline, CDR1 GTSNPN and CDR2 SVGIG (reference sequence). J lost 3 bases, V lost 3 bases, and 10 bases had no gene match. The CDR3 region is CAWSEGWTGVTDTQYF. The CDR3 nucleotides read TGTGCCTGGAGCGAAGGCTGGACAGGGGTTACAGATACGCAGTATTTT. Variable domain in full (rest from reference TRBV30 and TRBJ2-3): SQTIHQWPATLVQPVGSPLSLECTVEGTSNPNLYWYRQAAGRGLQLLFYSVGIGQISSEVPQNLSASRPQDRQFILSSKKLLLSDSGFYLCAWSEGWTGVTDTQYFGPGTRLTVL.

The V call is TRBV11-2, the J call TRBJ2-2; perhaps TRBD1 as D (6 bases). The CDR3 extends over 18 amino acids. With 4 bases removed from V and 2 bases from J, the gap between germline ends came to 20 bases. Germline assignment: CDR1 SGHAT and CDR2 FQNNGV. DNA of the CDR3: TGTGCCAGCAGCTCCAGACAGGCTTCTACCTTAAACACCGGGGAGCTGTTTTTT. Translating it yields CASSSRQASTLNTGELFF.

The V and J genes are TRBV12-3 or TRBV12-4 and TRBJ2-1; weak D call: TRBD2 (6 bases). This CDR3 has 12 amino acids. The V end was cut by 6 bases, the J end by 8 bases, with 11 bases between. Written as DNA, the CDR3 is TGTGCCAGCAGCCGGGGACTGGATGAGCAGTTCTTC. Translating it yields CASSRGLDEQFF.

V is TRBV18 and J is TRBJ1-3, with D perhaps TRBD1 (5 bases). This CDR3 has 18 residues. Germline V gene lookup returns CDR1 KGHSH and CDR2 LQKENI. The V gene lost 0 bases and the J gene lost 4 bases, with 19 bases spanning the gap. This chain's CDR3 is CASSPPTTERGSGNTIYF. The CDR3 nucleotides read TGTGCCAGCTCACCACCGACAACCGAAAGGGGTTCCGGAAACACCATATATTTT.

V gene TRBV6-1 combines with J gene TRBJ1-2, with no clear D. CDR1 MNHNS and CDR2 SASEGT come from the germline V gene. Trimming took off 0 bases at V and 5 bases at J, with 7 bases between the two ends. The CDR3 has 13 amino acids. Written as DNA, the CDR3 is TGTGCCAGCAGTGAAGCAGGGAGATATGGCTACACCTTC. Its protein is CASSEAGRYGYTF.

This chain connects TRBV7-6 to TRBJ2-2, with 8 bases aligning to TRBD2. With 4 bases clipped from V and 5 bases from J, the junction kept 9 bases outside the gene matches. This CDR3 is 16 amino acids long. The germline V gene has CDR1 SGHVS and CDR2 FNYEAQ. This CDR3 reads CASSSINGRVTGELFF. Written as DNA, the CDR3 is TGTGCCAGCAGCTCCATAAACGGGAGGGTTACCGGGGAGCTGTTTTTT. Looking up the rest from reference TRBV7-6 and TRBJ2-2 gives the full variable domain: GAGVSQSPRYKVTKRGQDVALRCDPISGHVSLYWYRQALGQGPEFLTYFNYEAQQDKSGLPNDRFSAERPEGSISTLTIQRTEQRDSAMYRCASSSINGRVTGELFFGEGSRLTVL.

This rearrangement joins TRBV18 to TRBJ1-5, with 10 bases aligning to TRBD1. CDR3 length equals 15 residues. Germline CDR1 is KGHSH and CDR2 is LQKENI. V gave up 4 bases and J gave up 6 bases; unmatched junction bases: 6. CDR3 DNA sequence: TGTGCCAGCTCACGCAACGGACAGGGGGGTCAGCCCCAGCATTTT. Protein: CASSRNGQGGQPQHF.

The chain joins TRBV28 to TRBJ2-7, with 10 bases fitting TRBD2. The junction had 10 bases not matched to a gene; V was cut back by 3 bases and J by 2 bases. The CDR3 is made up of 17 amino acids. The germline V gene has CDR1 MDHEN and CDR2 SYDVKM. CDR3 nucleotide sequence: TGTGCCAGCAGTTTGCAACCCCAAGCGGGAGGGGCCTACGAGCAGTACTTC. Amino acids: CASSLQPQAGGAYEQYF.

The V gene is TRBV6-1, the J gene TRBJ2-1; D is perhaps TRBD1 (6 bases). This CDR3 has 16 amino acids. V lost 4 bases, J lost 7 bases, and 20 bases lay in between. Germline lookup yields CDR1 MNHNS and CDR2 SASEGT. Here the CDR3 reads CASSVHPGTGRNEQFF. Here the CDR3 DNA reads TGTGCCAGCAGTGTACACCCCGGAACAGGGCGAAATGAGCAGTTCTTC.

The V gene is TRBV4-3, the J gene TRBJ2-5; 9 nucleotides line up with TRBD2. V gave up 1 base and J gave up 4 bases; unmatched junction bases: 7. The CDR3 totals 16 residues. Germline V gene data show CDR1 as LGHNA and CDR2 as YSLEER. The CDR3 nucleotides read TGCGCCAGCAGCCAAGTTCTAGCGCGGGGGGGAGAGACCCAGTACTTC. It encodes CASSQVLARGGETQYF.

The genes are TRBV28 and TRBJ1-2, with D perhaps TRBD1 (5 bases). The length of the CDR3 is 15 residues. Per germline, CDR1 MDHEN and CDR2 SYDVKM. V dropped 4 bases and J dropped 6 bases, with 18 bases sitting between them. For the CDR3, the DNA is TGTGCCAGCAGTTCCCCCCCCAGGGAATGGGATGGCTACACCTTC. Protein sequence: CASSSPPREWDGYTF.

This clone was detected only once. The chain has TRBV19 and TRBJ1-1; the match to TRBD1 covers 8 bases. J lost 0 bases, V lost 6 bases, and 3 bases had no gene match. CDR1 and CDR2 from the germline V gene are LNHDA and SQIVND (reference sequence). CDR3 length: 14 residues. The CDR3 region is CASSTQGVNTEAFF. CDR3 nucleotide sequence: TGTGCCAGTAGCACACAGGGGGTGAACACTGAAGCTTTCTTT.

The CDR3 DNA follows: TGTGCCAGCAGAACAGGGGGAAATGGCTACACCTTC. The encoded protein is CASRTGGNGYTF. The chain links TRBV12-3 or TRBV12-4 to TRBJ1-2; 8 bases align to TRBD1. Germline trimming cut 6 bases from V and 6 bases from J; bases unmatched to any gene: 3. This CDR3 region has 12 residues.